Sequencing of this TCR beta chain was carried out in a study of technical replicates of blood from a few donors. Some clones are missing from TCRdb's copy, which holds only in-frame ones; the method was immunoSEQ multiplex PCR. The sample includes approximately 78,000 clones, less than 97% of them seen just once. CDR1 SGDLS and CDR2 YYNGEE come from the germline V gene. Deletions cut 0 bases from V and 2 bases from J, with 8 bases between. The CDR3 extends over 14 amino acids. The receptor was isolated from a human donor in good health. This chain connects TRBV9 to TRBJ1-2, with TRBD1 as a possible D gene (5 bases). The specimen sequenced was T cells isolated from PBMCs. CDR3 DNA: TGTGCCAGCAGCGTAGGTCAGGGAAACTATGGCTACACCTTC. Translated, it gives CASSVGQGNYGYTF.